This T cell receptor (beta chain) derives from a study of cytomegalovirus exposure and HLA in healthy donors. Notes on the study in general: Within the data, a cluster of highly shared sequence variants was likely a sequencing artifact. In a later analysis, a genetic analysis reported fewer productive-TCR N-insertions in an Asian-associated ancestry cluster than the cohort average. TCR beta V- and J-gene trimming was later associated with a missense DCLRE1C variant.

On this clone: What it binds is unknown.

Primers for the PCR totalled 60 Vbeta and 13 Jbeta. TCRdb keeps only in-frame clones here, not all; method: immunoSEQ multiplex PCR. Among about 150,000 clones listed, approximately 80% were seen once. Sequences were obtained from PBMCs. The TCR originated in a male donor in good health and CMV-seronegative.

This CDR3 reads CASSFQGPNQPQHF. The CDR3 DNA follows: TGTGCCAGCAGTTTCCAGGGGCCAAATCAGCCCCAGCATTTT. The chain combines TRBV28 with TRBJ1-5; tentatively, D is TRBD1 (6 bases). The V end was cut by 3 bases, the J end by 4 bases, with 10 bases between. The germline V gene encodes CDR1 MDHEN and CDR2 SYDVKM. There are 14 residues in the CDR3.